The 25 T cell receptor beta chains presented below share a single source sample, sequenced in a study of cytomegalovirus exposure and HLA in healthy donors. PCR was performed using 60 Vbeta and 13 Jbeta primers. Only in-frame clones appear in the TCRdb table, and some are missing; sequencing was by immunoSEQ multiplex PCR. This table has roughly 100,000 clones, over 75% appearing once. The sample taken for sequencing was PBMCs. Receptor source: a man aged 60 to 69 in good health and CMV-seronegative.

This sequence joins TRBV6-1 and TRBJ1-6; D remains ambiguous. There are 15 residues in the CDR3. CDR1 and CDR2 (germline): MNHNS, SASEGT. The germline V and J ends were trimmed by 3 bases and 1 base, with 7 bases remaining between them. Written as DNA, the CDR3 is TGTGCCAGCAGTGAGATCGGGTCCTATAATTCACCCCTCCACTTT. Translating it yields CASSEIGSYNSPLHF.

Turning to this clone: One junction end disagrees with the germline gene, perhaps due to a read error. J is TRBJ2-4 and V is TRBV7-2; a possible D gene is TRBD1 (7 bases). Germline-derived CDR1 and CDR2 are SGHTA and FQGNSA. The CDR3 covers 18 residues. CDR3 loop: CASSLRAQGGRAENIQYF. The CDR3 region has the DNA TGTGCTAGCAGCTTAAGGGCTCAGGGGGGACGCGCCGAAAACATTCAGTACTTC.

The chain links TRBV5-4 to TRBJ2-5, with 10 bases that match TRBD2. This CDR3 comprises 15 residues. V lost 2 bases to trimming and J lost 5 bases; unmatched junction nucleotides: 6. Germline V gene sequence: CDR1 SGHNT, CDR2 YYREEE (reference sequence). The CDR3 here is CASSFSAGGYETQYF. The CDR3 DNA sequence: TGTGCCAGCAGCTTCTCAGCGGGGGGGTACGAGACCCAGTACTTC.

The rearrangement links TRBV1 to TRBJ2-2; the DNA was not used to check the table's D call, TRBD2. TRBV1 is flagged as a pseudogene. The CDR3 is made up of 15 amino acids. CDR3 protein: CTSSQDWSNTGELFF. CDR3 DNA sequence: TGCACCAGCAGCCAAGATTGGAGTAACACCGGGGAGCTGTTTTTT.

V usage is TRBV7-2 and J usage is TRBJ2-5, with D perhaps matching TRBD1 (6 bases). CDR3 length: 15 amino acids. Germline V lookup: CDR1 SGHTA, CDR2 FQGNSA. V was trimmed by 1 base and J by 1 base, leaving 10 bases between them. The CDR3 sequence is CASSLVTGRQETQYF. For the CDR3, the DNA is TGTGCCAGCAGCTTAGTTACAGGGCGCCAAGAGACCCAGTACTTC. The full variable domain, rest sourced from reference TRBV7-2 and TRBJ2-5, is GAGVSQSPSNKVTEKGKDVELRCDPISGHTALYWYRQSLGQGLEFLIYFQGNSAPDKSGLPSDRFSAERTGGSVSTLTIQRTQQEDSAVYLCASSLVTGRQETQYFGPGTRLLVL.

This clone occurred a few times. The chain links TRBV29-1 to TRBJ1-1; no clear D. Trimming shortened V by 7 bases and J by 1 base, and 10 bases separated the two germline ends. This CDR3 region has 12 residues. Germline V gene lookup returns CDR1 SQVTM and CDR2 ANQGSEA. The CDR3 sequence is CSADTPNTEAFF. The DNA of the CDR3 is TGCAGCGCCGACACCCCGAACACTGAAGCTTTCTTT.

The rearrangement joins TRBV4-2 to TRBJ2-5, with 11 bases that match TRBD1. Trimming removed 1 base from V and 5 bases from J; junction bases left unmatched: 3. The germline V gene encodes CDR1 LGHNA and CDR2 YNFKEQ. This CDR3 is built from 15 residues. In DNA, the CDR3 is TGTGCCAGCAGCCAAGGGACAGGGGGCGAGGAGACCCAGTACTTC. This translates into CASSQGTGGEETQYF.

The chain carries TRBV5-4 and TRBJ1-4; TRBD1 agrees at 7 bases. Looked up from germline, CDR1 is SGHNT and CDR2 is YYREEE (reference sequence). The CDR3 covers 17 residues. V was clipped by 4 bases and J by 0 bases; unmatched bases: 9. CDR3 bases: TGTGCCAGCAGCCTTAGGACAGGAGTAGCAACTAATGAAAAACTGTTTTTT. Protein: CASSLRTGVATNEKLFF.

Only a few counts were recorded for this clone. The chain has TRBV5-8 and TRBJ1-5, with D perhaps matching TRBD1 (6 bases). Per the germline V gene, CDR1 is SGHTS and CDR2 is YDEGEE. Trimming took off 0 bases at V and 5 bases at J, with 12 bases between the two ends. The CDR3 runs to 15 residues. The chain's CDR3 is CASSLGGRGDQPQHF. The CDR3 DNA is TGTGCCAGCAGCTTGGGGGGCAGGGGCGATCAGCCCCAGCATTTT.

This clone occurred a few times. V and J are TRBV7-9 and TRBJ1-3, with a weak D call TRBD1 (6 bases). Per germline, CDR1 SEHNR and CDR2 FQNEAQ (reference sequence). The CDR3 is 14 amino acids. V lost 5 bases to trimming and J lost 4 bases, with 12 bases between them. CDR3 sequence: CASSATGLGNTIYF. The CDR3 DNA follows: TGTGCCAGCAGCGCAACAGGGCTGGGAAACACCATATATTTT. Based on the CDR3 plus reference TRBV7-9 and TRBJ1-3, the full variable domain is DTGVSQNPRHKITKRGQNVTFRCDPISEHNRLYWYRQTLGQGPEFLTYFQNEAQLEKSRLLSDRFSAERPKGSFSTLEIQRTEQGDSAMYLCASSATGLGNTIYFGEGSWLTVV.

The chain employs TRBV30 and TRBJ2-4, with a weak D call TRBD2 (6 bases). The CDR3 is made up of 12 amino acids. Germline CDR1 is GTSNPN and CDR2 is SVGIG (reference sequence). Trimming shortened V by 5 bases and J by 7 bases, and 12 bases separated the two germline ends. CDR3 DNA sequence: TGTGCCTGGGGGAGGACCCCCAACATTCAGTACTTC. Translating it yields CAWGRTPNIQYF.

A single count supports this clone. The chain uses TRBV4-3 and TRBJ1-2, with no clear D. The V end lost 4 bases, the J end lost 0 bases, and 18 bases lay between the germline ends. The CDR3 is 17 residues long. The germline V gene has CDR1 LGHNA and CDR2 YSLEER. The chain's CDR3 is CASSPRADTESNYGYTF. The DNA for the CDR3 is TGCGCCAGCAGCCCGAGGGCAGATACGGAGTCTAACTATGGCTACACCTTC.

V and J are TRBV11-2 and TRBJ2-2; TRBD2 agrees at 7 bases. Germline loops: CDR1 SGHAT, CDR2 FQNNGV. This CDR3 has 16 amino acids. Trimming cost V 1 base and J 4 bases; bases outside gene matches: 6. The CDR3 DNA sequence: TGTGCCAGCAGCTTAGTGCCTAGCGGTAGCACCGGGGAGCTGTTTTTT. Its protein product is CASSLVPSGSTGELFF.

The chain's CDR3 is CASSSGTSSYEQYV. CDR3 sequence (DNA): TGTGCCAGCAGCTCCGGGACATCCTCCTACGAGCAGTACGTC. The chain is built from TRBV7-9 and TRBJ2-7; weak D call: TRBD1 (6 bases). The length of the CDR3 is 14 residues. Trimming took 4 bases from V and 0 from J, leaving 10 bases between them. Per germline, CDR1 SEHNR and CDR2 FQNEAQ (reference sequence).

This clone turned up a few times. V usage is TRBV7-2 and J usage is TRBJ2-5, with D maybe TRBD2 (5 bases). Between the trimmed V and J ends, which lost 1 base and 3 bases, there was a span of 6 bases. Looked up from germline, CDR1 is SGHTA and CDR2 is FQGNSA. This CDR3 region has 13 residues. The CDR3 bases are TGTGCCAGCAGCTTAGAGAGGGAAGAGACCCAGTACTTC. Translating it yields CASSLEREETQYF.

Details on this clone: The same CDR3 is also encoded by other DNA sequences in this sample. The V and J genes are TRBV7-2 and TRBJ2-3; possible D gene TRBD2, 6 bases. With 5 bases removed from V and 6 bases from J, the gap between germline ends came to 9 bases. CDR3 length equals 12 residues. The germline V gene encodes CDR1 SGHTA and CDR2 FQGNSA. The CDR3 sequence: CASSPGGDTQYF. The CDR3 bases are TGTGCCAGCAGCCCCGGAGGGGATACGCAGTATTTT.

V is TRBV7-8 and J is TRBJ2-7; perhaps TRBD1 as D (6 bases). CDR3 length: 16 residues. Germline-derived CDR1 and CDR2 are SGHVS and FQNEAQ. Trimming took 5 bases from V and 2 from J, leaving 19 bases between them. This CDR3 is CASSLLGAAMAYEQYF. CDR3 coding DNA: TGTGCCAGCAGCCTTTTGGGGGCGGCTATGGCCTACGAGCAGTACTTC.

This clone was recorded once. This sequence joins TRBV18 and TRBJ1-4; the D gene is possibly TRBD1 (5 bases). CDR1 and CDR2 from the germline V gene are KGHSH and LQKENI. The CDR3 runs to 17 residues. V was trimmed by 4 bases and J by 2 bases, leaving 17 bases between them. This chain's CDR3 is CASSRGQSLTTNEKLFF. The CDR3 bases are TGTGCCAGCTCACGGGGCCAGAGTTTGACGACTAATGAAAAACTGTTTTTT. Using reference TRBV18 and TRBJ1-4 for the parts outside the CDR3, the full variable domain is NAGVMQNPRHLVRRRGQEARLRCSPMKGHSHVYWYRQLPEEGLKFMVYLQKENIIDESGMPKERFSAEFPKEGPSILRIQQVVRGDSAAYFCASSRGQSLTTNEKLFFGSGTQLSVL.

The chain employs TRBV25-1 and TRBJ1-1; D ambiguous. Germline values: CDR1 MGHDK, CDR2 SYGVNS. V lost 8 bases to trimming and J lost 5 bases, with 12 bases between them. The CDR3 length is 12 residues. The CDR3 loop reads CASEVGETEAFF. The CDR3, as DNA: TGTGCCAGCGAGGTGGGAGAAACTGAAGCTTTCTTT.

V usage is TRBV5-1 and J usage is TRBJ1-1; 8 bases line up with TRBD1. The CDR3 contains 15 residues. Per the germline V gene, CDR1 is SGHRS and CDR2 is YFSETQ. Trimming at V came to 0 bases and at J to 1 base, leaving 2 bases not matched to a gene. CDR3 amino acids: CASSLDGQGNTEAFF. The CDR3 DNA reads as TGCGCCAGCAGCTTGGATGGACAGGGGAACACTGAAGCTTTCTTT.

The genes are TRBV18 and TRBJ1-4, with D hard to call. Germline V gives CDR1 KGHSH, CDR2 LQKENI. The CDR3 is 15 residues long. Trimming took off 1 base at V and 7 bases at J, with 13 bases between the two ends. The CDR3 nucleotides are TGTGCCAGCTCACCACAGTCCGGTGCTGGTGAAAAACTGTTTTTT. Its translation: CASSPQSGAGEKLFF. The whole variable domain, remainder taken from reference TRBV18 and TRBJ1-4, is NAGVMQNPRHLVRRRGQEARLRCSPMKGHSHVYWYRQLPEEGLKFMVYLQKENIIDESGMPKERFSAEFPKEGPSILRIQQVVRGDSAAYFCASSPQSGAGEKLFFGSGTQLSVL.

The chain employs TRBV7-3 and TRBJ2-5; 10 bases fit TRBD2. CDR3 length: 15 amino acids. The germline CDR1 and CDR2 sequences are SGHTA and FQGTGA. V gave up 0 bases and J gave up 5 bases; unmatched junction bases: 3. The CDR3 sequence is CASSLTGLASETQYF. In nucleotides, the CDR3 is TGTGCCAGCAGCTTAACGGGACTAGCGTCGGAGACCCAGTACTTC.

This clone has a handful of counts. This sequence joins TRBV5-1 and TRBJ1-4, with D perhaps TRBD1 (5 bases). Germline values: CDR1 SGHRS, CDR2 YFSETQ. The V end lost 1 base, the J end lost 4 bases, and 11 bases lay between the germline ends. This CDR3 is 15 amino acids long. As DNA, the CDR3 is TGCGCCAGCAGCTTGTTGGCGGGGGTTAATGAAAAACTGTTTTTT. Encoded protein: CASSLLAGVNEKLFF.

The rearrangement links TRBV11-1 to TRBJ1-6; 8 bases agree with TRBD1. The CDR3 sequence is 15 residues long. J gave up 7 bases and V 3 bases, and 5 bases lay outside the gene matches. Germline V gives CDR1 SGHAT, CDR2 FQDESV (reference sequence). The CDR3 DNA follows: TGTGCCAGCAGCTTCCAGACAGGGGCGAATTCACCCCTCCACTTT. Protein product: CASSFQTGANSPLHF.

The V gene is TRBV18, the J gene TRBJ2-3; D not certain. Trimming left V 3 bases short and J 2 bases short, with 6 bases between. Germline V CDR1 and CDR2: KGHSH, LQKENI. The CDR3 is made up of 13 amino acids. The CDR3 here is CASSPRATDTQYF. DNA for the CDR3: TGTGCCAGCTCACCTCGAGCCACAGATACGCAGTATTTT.